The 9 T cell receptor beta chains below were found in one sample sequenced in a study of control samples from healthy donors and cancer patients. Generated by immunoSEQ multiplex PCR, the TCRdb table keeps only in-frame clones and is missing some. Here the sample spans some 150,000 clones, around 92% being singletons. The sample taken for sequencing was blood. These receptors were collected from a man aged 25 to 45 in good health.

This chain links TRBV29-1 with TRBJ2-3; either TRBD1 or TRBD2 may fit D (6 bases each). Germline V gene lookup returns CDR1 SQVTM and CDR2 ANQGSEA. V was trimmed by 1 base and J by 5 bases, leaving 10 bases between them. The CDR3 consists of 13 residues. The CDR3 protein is CSVEGGARDTQYF. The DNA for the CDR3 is TGCAGCGTTGAAGGGGGGGCGCGAGATACGCAGTATTTT.

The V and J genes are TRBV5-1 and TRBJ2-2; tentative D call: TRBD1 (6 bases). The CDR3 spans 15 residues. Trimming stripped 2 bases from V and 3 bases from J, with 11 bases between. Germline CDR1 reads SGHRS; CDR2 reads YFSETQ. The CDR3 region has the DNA TGCGCCAGCAGCTTCTGGGGGCCGGACACCGGGGAGCTGTTTTTT. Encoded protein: CASSFWGPDTGELFF.

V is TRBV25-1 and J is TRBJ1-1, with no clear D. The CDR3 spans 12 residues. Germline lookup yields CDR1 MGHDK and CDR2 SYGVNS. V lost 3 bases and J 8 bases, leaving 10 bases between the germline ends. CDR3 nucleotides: TGTGCCAGCAGTGACCTTACTCCAGAAGCTTTCTTT. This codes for CASSDLTPEAFF.

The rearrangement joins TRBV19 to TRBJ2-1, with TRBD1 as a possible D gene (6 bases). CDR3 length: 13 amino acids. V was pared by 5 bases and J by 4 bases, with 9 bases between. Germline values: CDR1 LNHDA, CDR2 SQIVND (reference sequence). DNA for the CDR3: TGTGCCAGTAGTTTTGGACAGTACAATGAGCAGTTCTTC. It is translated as CASSFGQYNEQFF.

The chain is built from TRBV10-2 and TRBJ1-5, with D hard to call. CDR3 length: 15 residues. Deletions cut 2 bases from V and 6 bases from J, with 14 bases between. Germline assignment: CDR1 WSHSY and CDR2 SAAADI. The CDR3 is CASSEVGGVSQPQHF. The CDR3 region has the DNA TGCGCCAGCAGTGAGGTCGGTGGTGTCAGTCAGCCCCAGCATTTT.

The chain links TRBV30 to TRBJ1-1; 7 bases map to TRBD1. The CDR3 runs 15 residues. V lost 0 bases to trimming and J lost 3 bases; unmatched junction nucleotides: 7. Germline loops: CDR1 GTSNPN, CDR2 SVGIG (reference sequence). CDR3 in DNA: TGTGCCTGGAGTGTACTTGCAGGGGGTGACACTGAAGCTTTCTTT. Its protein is CAWSVLAGGDTEAFF.

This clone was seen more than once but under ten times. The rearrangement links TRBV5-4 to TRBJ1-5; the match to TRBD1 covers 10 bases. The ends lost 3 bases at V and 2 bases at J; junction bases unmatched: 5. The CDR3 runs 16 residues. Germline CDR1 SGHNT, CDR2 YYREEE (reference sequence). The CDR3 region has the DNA TGTGCCAGCAGCTCGACCGGGACAGGGGGCAATCAGCCCCAGCATTTT. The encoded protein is CASSSTGTGGNQPQHF.

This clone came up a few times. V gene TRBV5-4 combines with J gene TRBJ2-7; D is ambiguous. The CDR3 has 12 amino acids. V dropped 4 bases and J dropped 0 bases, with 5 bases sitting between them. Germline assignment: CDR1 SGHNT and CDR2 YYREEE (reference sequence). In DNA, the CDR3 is TGTGCCAGCAGCGGGAACTCCTACGAGCAGTACTTC. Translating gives CASSGNSYEQYF.

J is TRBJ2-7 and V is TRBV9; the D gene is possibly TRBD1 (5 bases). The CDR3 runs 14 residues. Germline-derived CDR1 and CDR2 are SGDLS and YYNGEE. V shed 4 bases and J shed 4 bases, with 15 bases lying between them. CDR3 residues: CASSSGREVYEQYF. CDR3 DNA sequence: TGTGCCAGCAGCTCGGGCAGGGAAGTTTACGAGCAGTACTTC.